This T cell receptor beta chain was retrieved from a study of beta chain features in type 1 diabetes. The overall study: The number of sorted cells examined across all samples was fewer than 110,000,000. Study-wide results and limits: In patients and controls equally, PCR might favor templates that are shorter. Type 1 diabetes patients had moderately but significantly shorter TCRB CDR3s in all four CD4+ subsets.

CD4+ cells of the naive, central memory, regulatory and stem cell-like memory types were sorted via CD45RO/CCR7/CD25/CD127/CD95/CD27. Sorted populations all exceeded 98% purity. Expressed TCRB transcripts got sequenced, as all isolated RNA was reverse transcribed. Some clones are missing from TCRdb's copy, which holds only in-frame ones; the method was immunoSEQ multiplex PCR. The table shows under 350,000 clones, with around 24% occurring only once. Only a few counts were recorded for this clone. Its matching antigen is unknown. V trimming: 1 base; J trimming: 2 bases; junction bases outside the gene matches: 4. Looked up from germline, CDR1 is SGHVS and CDR2 is FNYEAQ. CDR3 length equals 15 residues.

Material: naive CD4+ T cells from blood. The sequence was obtained from a woman between 25 and 40 years old with type 1 diabetes. The V call is TRBV7-6, the J call TRBJ2-7; 8 nucleotides align to TRBD2. The CDR3 DNA reads as TGTGCCAGCAGCTTAGGGGCGGGAGGTCCCTACGAGCAGTACTTC. This codes for CASSLGAGGPYEQYF. The full variable domain, with the rest looked up from reference TRBV7-6 and TRBJ2-7, is GAGVSQSPRYKVTKRGQDVALRCDPISGHVSLYWYRQALGQGPEFLTYFNYEAQQDKSGLPNDRFSAERPEGSISTLTIQRTEQRDSAMYRCASSLGAGGPYEQYFGPGTRLTVT.